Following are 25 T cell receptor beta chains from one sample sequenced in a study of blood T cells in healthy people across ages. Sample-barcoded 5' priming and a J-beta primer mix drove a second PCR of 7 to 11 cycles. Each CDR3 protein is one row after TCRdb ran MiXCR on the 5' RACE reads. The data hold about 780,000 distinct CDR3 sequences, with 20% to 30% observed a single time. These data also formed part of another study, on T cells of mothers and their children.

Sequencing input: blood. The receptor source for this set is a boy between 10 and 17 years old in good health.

The CDR3 spells CAISRTSGDGLYNEQFF. The CDR3 DNA reads as TGTGCCATCAGTCGGACTAGCGGGGATGGCCTCTACAATGAGCAGTTCTTC. The chain combines TRBV10-3 with TRBJ2-1; 12 bases agree with TRBD2. The CDR3 has 17 residues. Trimming cost V 5 bases and J 3 bases; bases outside gene matches: 8. Germline values: CDR1 ENHRY, CDR2 SYGVKD.

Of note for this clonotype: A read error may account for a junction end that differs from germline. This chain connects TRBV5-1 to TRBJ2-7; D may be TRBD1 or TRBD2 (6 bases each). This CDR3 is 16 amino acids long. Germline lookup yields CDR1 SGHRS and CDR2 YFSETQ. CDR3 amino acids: CASSRGGGGIYNEQLF. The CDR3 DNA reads TGCGCCAGCAGCAGGGGCGGAGGGGGGATCTACAATGAGCAGCTCTTC.

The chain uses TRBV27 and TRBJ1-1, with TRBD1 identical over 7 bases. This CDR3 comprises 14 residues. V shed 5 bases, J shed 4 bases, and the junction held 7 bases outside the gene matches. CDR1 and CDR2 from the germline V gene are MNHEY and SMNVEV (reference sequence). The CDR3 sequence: CASSVQGWGTEAFF. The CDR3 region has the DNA TGTGCCAGCAGTGTACAGGGGTGGGGCACTGAAGCTTTCTTT.

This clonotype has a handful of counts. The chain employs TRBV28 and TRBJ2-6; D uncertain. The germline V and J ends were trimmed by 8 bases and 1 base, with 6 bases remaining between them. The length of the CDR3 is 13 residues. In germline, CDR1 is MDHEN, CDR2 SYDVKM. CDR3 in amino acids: CASLVSGANVLTF. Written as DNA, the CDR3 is TGTGCCAGCTTGGTTTCTGGGGCCAACGTCCTGACTTTC.

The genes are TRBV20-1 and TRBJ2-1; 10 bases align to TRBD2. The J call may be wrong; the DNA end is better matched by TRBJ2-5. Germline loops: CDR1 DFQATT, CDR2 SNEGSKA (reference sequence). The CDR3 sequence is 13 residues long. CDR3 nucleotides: TGCAGTCATAGCGGGGGGCTGTTGGAGACCCAGTACTTC. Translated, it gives CSHSGGLLETQYF.

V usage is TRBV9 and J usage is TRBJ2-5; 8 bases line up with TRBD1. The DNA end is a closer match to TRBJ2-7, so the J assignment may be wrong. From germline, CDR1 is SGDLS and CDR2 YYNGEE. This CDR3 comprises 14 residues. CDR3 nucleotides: TGTGCCAGCAGCCCCCAGACAGGGGAGTCCGAGCAGTACTTC. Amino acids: CASSPQTGESEQYF.

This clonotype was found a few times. DNA of the CDR3: TGCGCCAGCAGCCAACTGACTACAAGTGAAAAACTGTTTTTT. Translating gives CASSQLTTSEKLFF. The V and J genes are TRBV4-1 and TRBJ1-4; D is uncertain. The CDR3 has 14 amino acids. Germline-derived CDR1 and CDR2 are MGHRA and YSYEKL. Trimming stripped 2 bases from V and 7 bases from J, with 11 bases between.

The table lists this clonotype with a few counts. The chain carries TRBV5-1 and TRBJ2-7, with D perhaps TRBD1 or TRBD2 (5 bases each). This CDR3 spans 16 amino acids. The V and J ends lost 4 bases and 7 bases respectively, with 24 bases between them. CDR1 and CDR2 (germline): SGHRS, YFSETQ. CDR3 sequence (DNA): TGCGCCAGCAGCCCGCAGCCTACCGGCTCCGAGGGGGAGCAGTACTTC. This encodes CASSPQPTGSEGEQYF.

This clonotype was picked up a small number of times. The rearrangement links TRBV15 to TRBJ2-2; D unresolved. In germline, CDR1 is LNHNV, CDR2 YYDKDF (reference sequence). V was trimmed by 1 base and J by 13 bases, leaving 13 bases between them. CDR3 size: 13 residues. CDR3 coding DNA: TGTGCCACCAGCAGAGGTGCGGCCGTGGGGCTGTTTTTT. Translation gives CATSRGAAVGLFF.

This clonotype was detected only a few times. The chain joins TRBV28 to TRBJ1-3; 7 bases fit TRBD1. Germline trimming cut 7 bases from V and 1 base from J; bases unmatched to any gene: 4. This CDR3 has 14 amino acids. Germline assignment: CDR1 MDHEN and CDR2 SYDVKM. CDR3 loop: CASTPGGSGNTIYF. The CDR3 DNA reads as TGTGCCAGCACGCCAGGGGGGTCTGGAAACACCATATATTTT.

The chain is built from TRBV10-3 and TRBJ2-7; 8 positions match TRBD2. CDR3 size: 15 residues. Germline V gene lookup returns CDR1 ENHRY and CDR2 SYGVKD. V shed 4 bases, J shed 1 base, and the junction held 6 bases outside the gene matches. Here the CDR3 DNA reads TGTGCCATCAGTGCACGGGGGGGCGGGTCCTACGAGCAGTACTTC. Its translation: CAISARGGGSYEQYF.

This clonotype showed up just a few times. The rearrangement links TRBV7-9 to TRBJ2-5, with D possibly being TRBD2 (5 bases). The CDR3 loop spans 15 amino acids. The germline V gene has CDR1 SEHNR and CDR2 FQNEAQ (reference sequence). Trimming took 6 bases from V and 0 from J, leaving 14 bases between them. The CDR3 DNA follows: TGTGCCAGCAGTTCAGATGGGGAGTACCAAGAGACCCAGTACTTC. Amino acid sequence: CASSSDGEYQETQYF. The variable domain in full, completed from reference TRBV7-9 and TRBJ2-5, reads DTGVSQNPRHKITKRGQNVTFRCDPISEHNRLYWYRQTLGQGPEFLTYFQNEAQLEKSRLLSDRFSAERPKGSFSTLEIQRTEQGDSAMYLCASSSDGEYQETQYFGPGTRLLVL.

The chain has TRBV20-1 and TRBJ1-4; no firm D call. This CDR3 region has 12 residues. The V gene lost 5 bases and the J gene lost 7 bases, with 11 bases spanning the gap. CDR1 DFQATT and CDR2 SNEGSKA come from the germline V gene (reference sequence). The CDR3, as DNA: TGCAGTGCTCCCCTAGTCGGTGAAAAACTGTTTTTT. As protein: CSAPLVGEKLFF.

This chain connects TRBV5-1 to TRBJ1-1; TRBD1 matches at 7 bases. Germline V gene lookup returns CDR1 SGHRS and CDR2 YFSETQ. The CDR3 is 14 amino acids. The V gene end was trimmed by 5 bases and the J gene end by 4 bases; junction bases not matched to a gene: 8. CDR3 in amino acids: CASSNEGAITEAFF. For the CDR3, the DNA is TGCGCCAGCAGTAACGAGGGGGCGATCACTGAAGCTTTCTTT. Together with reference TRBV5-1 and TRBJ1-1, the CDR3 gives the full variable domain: KAGVTQTPRYLIKTRGQQVTLSCSPISGHRSVSWYQQTPGQGLQFLFEYFSETQRNKGNFPGRFSGRQFSNSRSEMNVSTLELGDSALYLCASSNEGAITEAFFGQGTRLTVV.

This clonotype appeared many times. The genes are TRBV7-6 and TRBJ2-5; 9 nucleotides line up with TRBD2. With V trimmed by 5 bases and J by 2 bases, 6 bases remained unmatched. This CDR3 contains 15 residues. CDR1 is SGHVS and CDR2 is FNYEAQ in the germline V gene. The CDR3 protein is CASSALAGAQETQYF. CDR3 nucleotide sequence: TGTGCCAGCAGCGCCTTAGCGGGGGCACAAGAGACCCAGTACTTC.

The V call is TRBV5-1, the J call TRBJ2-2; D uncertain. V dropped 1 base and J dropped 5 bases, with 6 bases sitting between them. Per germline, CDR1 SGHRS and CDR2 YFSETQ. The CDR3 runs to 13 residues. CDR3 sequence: CASSLIETGELFF. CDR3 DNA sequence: TGCGCCAGCAGCTTGATTGAGACCGGGGAGCTGTTTTTT.

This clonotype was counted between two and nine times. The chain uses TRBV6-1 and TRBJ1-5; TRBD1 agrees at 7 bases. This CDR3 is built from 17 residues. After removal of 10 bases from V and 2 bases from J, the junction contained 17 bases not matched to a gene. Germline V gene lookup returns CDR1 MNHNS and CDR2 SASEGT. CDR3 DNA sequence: TGTGCCACCCATCATAGTGCAGGGGGTGGGGGCAATCAGCCCCAGCATTTT. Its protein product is CATHHSAGGGGNQPQHF.

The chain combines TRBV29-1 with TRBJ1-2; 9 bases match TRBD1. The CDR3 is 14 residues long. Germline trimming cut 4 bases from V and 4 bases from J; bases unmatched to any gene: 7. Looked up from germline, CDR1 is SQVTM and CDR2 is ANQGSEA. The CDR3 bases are TGCAGCGTTGTAGATACAGGGGGCACCTATGGCTACACCTTC. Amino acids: CSVVDTGGTYGYTF.

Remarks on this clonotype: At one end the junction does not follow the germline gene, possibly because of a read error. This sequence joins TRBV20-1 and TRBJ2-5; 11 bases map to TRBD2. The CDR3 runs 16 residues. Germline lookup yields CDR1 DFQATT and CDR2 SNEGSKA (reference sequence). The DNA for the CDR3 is TGCAGTGCTACGGGACTAGCGGAGAGAAACCAGGAGACCCAGTACTTC. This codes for CSATGLAERNQETQYF.

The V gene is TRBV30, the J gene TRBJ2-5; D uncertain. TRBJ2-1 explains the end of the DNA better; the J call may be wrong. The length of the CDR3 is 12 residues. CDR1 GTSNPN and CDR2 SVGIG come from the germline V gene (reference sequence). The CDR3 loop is CAWGPRINEQFF. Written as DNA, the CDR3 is TGTGCCTGGGGGCCACGTATCAATGAGCAGTTCTTC.

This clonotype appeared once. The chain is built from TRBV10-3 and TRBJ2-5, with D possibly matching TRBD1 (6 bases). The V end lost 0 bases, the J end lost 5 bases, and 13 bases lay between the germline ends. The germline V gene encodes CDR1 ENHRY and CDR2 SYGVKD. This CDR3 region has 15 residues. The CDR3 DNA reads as TGTGCCATCAGTGAGTCGACAGGAACCGGGGAGACCCAGTACTTC. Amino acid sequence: CAISESTGTGETQYF.

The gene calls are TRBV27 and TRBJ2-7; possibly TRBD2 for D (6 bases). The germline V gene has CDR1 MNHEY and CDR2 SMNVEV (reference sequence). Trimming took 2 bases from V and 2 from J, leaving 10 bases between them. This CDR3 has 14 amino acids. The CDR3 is CASSLTRGTYEQYF. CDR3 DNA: TGTGCCAGCAGTTTAACCCGGGGGACCTACGAGCAGTACTTC.

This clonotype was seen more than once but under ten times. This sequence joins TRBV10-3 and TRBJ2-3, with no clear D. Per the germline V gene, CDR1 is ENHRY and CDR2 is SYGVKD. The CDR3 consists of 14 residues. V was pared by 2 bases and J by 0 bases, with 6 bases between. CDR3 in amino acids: CAISEQRSTDTQYF. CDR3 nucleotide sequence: TGTGCCATCAGTGAGCAGCGAAGCACAGATACGCAGTATTTT.

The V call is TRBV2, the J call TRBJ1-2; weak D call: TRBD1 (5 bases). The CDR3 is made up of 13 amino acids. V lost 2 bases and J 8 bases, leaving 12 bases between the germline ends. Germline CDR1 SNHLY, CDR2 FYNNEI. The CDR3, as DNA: TGTGCCAGCAGTGAACAGGGTCCTCGCGGCTACACCTTC. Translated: CASSEQGPRGYTF.

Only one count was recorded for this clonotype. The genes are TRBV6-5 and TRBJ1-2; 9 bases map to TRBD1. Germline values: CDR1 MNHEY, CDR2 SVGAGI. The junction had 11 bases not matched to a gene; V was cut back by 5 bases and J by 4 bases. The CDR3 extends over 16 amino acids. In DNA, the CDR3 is TGTGCCAGCAGTACACGACGGGACAGGGATAGCTATGGCTACACCTTC. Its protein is CASSTRRDRDSYGYTF.